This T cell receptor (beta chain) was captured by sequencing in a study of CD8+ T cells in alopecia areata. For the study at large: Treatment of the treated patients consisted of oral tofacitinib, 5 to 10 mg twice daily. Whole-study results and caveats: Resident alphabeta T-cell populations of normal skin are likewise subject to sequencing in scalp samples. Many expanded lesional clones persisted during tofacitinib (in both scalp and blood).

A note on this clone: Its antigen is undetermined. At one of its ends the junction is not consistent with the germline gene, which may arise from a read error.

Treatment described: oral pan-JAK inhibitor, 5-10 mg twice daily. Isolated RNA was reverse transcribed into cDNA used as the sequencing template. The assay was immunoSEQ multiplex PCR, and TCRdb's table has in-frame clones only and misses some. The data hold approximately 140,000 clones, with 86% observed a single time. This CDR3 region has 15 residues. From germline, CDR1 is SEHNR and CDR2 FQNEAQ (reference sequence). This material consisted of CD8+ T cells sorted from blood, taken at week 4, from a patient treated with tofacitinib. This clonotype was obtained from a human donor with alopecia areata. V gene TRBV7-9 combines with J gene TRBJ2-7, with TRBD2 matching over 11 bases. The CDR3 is CASSLVVLAGDEQYF. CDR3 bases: TGCGCCAGCAGCTTAGTGGTACTAGCGGGAGACGAGCAGTACTTC. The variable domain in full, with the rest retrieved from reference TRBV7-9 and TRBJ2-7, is DTGVSQNPRHKITKRGQNVTFRCDPISEHNRLYWYRQTLGQGPEFLTYFQNEAQLEKSRLLSDRFSAERPKGSFSTLEIQRTEQGDSAMYLCASSLVVLAGDEQYFGPGTRLTVT.